The 10 T cell receptor beta chains reported below all come from one sample, sequenced in a study of identifying expanded T cells in peripheral blood. Profiled with immunoSEQ multiplex PCR; TCRdb holds only in-frame clones, not every one. The table has over 90,000 clones, around 89% seen once. Sequenced: blood. These receptors were obtained from a person aged 18 to 70 in good health.

The rearrangement uses TRBV10-2 and TRBJ2-5; TRBD2 matches 12 bases. CDR1 is WSHSY, CDR2 SAAADI, per germline. The CDR3 runs to 16 residues. V lost 5 bases to trimming and J lost 0 bases; unmatched junction nucleotides: 4. This CDR3 is CASSQGLAGYQETQYF. The CDR3 DNA is TGCGCCAGCAGTCAAGGACTAGCGGGGTACCAAGAGACCCAGTACTTC.

This sequence joins TRBV19 and TRBJ2-7, with D possibly being TRBD2 (6 bases). This CDR3 contains 14 residues. CDR1 and CDR2 from the germline V gene are LNHDA and SQIVND (reference sequence). V was cut by 3 bases and J by 3 bases, with 12 bases left in between. CDR3 nucleotide sequence: TGTGCCAGTAGTATCGCGGGGCGCCACTACGAGCAGTACTTC. Encoded protein: CASSIAGRHYEQYF.

Note on this clone: The germline gene is not matched at one end of the junction; a read error may be the cause. The chain couples TRBV7-8 to TRBJ1-4; 10 nucleotides line up with TRBD1. This CDR3 is built from 16 residues. The germline V gene has CDR1 SGHVS and CDR2 FQNEAQ. The CDR3 DNA follows: TGTGCCAGAAGCTTAGGGGGACAGGGGATTGGTGAAAAACTGTTTTTT. It yields the protein CARSLGGQGIGEKLFF.

This clone was observed a single time. The chain combines TRBV18 with TRBJ2-2; TRBD1 matches 9 bases. CDR3 size: 16 residues. In germline, CDR1 is KGHSH, CDR2 LQKENI. Trimming took 3 bases from V and 5 from J; bases not matched to a gene: 7. The CDR3 spells CASSPITGGNTGELFF. In DNA, the CDR3 is TGTGCCAGCTCACCCATCACAGGGGGCAATACCGGGGAGCTGTTTTTT. Drawing the rest from reference TRBV18 and TRBJ2-2, the complete variable domain is NAGVMQNPRHLVRRRGQEARLRCSPMKGHSHVYWYRQLPEEGLKFMVYLQKENIIDESGMPKERFSAEFPKEGPSILRIQQVVRGDSAAYFCASSPITGGNTGELFFGEGSRLTVL.

The rearrangement joins TRBV27 to TRBJ2-3; D not resolved. The CDR3 runs to 15 residues. V dropped 2 bases and J dropped 0 bases, with 9 bases sitting between them. From germline, CDR1 is MNHEY and CDR2 SMNVEV (reference sequence). This CDR3 reads CASSLAHTSTDTQYF. The CDR3 coding sequence is TGTGCCAGCAGTTTAGCCCATACTAGCACAGATACGCAGTATTTT.

This sequence joins TRBV19 and TRBJ1-3; D is unresolved. In germline, CDR1 is LNHDA, CDR2 SQIVND (reference sequence). V gave up 1 base and J gave up 0 bases, with 10 bases separating them. This CDR3 has 16 residues. CDR3 DNA: TGTGCCAGTAGTATAGCACACGGAAGCTCTGGAAACACCATATATTTT. Its translation: CASSIAHGSSGNTIYF. Full variable domain (missing parts from reference TRBV19 and TRBJ1-3): DGGITQSPKYLFRKEGQNVTLSCEQNLNHDAMYWYRQDPGQGLRLIYYSQIVNDFQKGDIAEGYSVSREKKESFPLTVTSAQKNPTAFYLCASSIAHGSSGNTIYFGEGSWLTVV.

The chain links TRBV5-1 to TRBJ2-2; 7 positions agree with TRBD2. The V gene end was trimmed by 2 bases and the J gene end by 0 bases; junction bases not matched to a gene: 4. The CDR3 runs to 16 residues. The germline V gene has CDR1 SGHRS and CDR2 YFSETQ. The DNA of the CDR3 is TGCGCCAGCAGCTTATCGGCGGGAGCGAACACCGGGGAGCTGTTTTTT. Translated: CASSLSAGANTGELFF.

The V call is TRBV6-1, the J call TRBJ2-2; no clear D. Germline V CDR1 and CDR2: MNHNS, SASEGT. The length of the CDR3 is 16 residues. V lost 4 bases and J 4 bases, leaving 16 bases between the germline ends. CDR3 in amino acids: CASSVEFRRSTGELFF. For the CDR3, the DNA is TGTGCCAGCAGTGTGGAGTTCCGACGAAGCACCGGGGAGCTGTTTTTT.

The rearrangement links TRBV19 to TRBJ2-7; a weak D match, TRBD1 (5 bases). V shed 5 bases and J shed 1 base, with 6 bases lying between them. Germline CDR1 reads LNHDA; CDR2 reads SQIVND (reference sequence). This CDR3 is 12 amino acids long. DNA for the CDR3: TGTGCCAGTAGTCACAGGTCCTACGAGCAGTACTTC. This codes for CASSHRSYEQYF.

This chain uses TRBV11-2 with TRBJ1-4, with D maybe TRBD1 (6 bases). The V end was cut by 1 base, the J end by 12 bases, with 9 bases between. The CDR3 extends over 12 amino acids. Looked up from germline, CDR1 is SGHAT and CDR2 is FQNNGV. CDR3 in DNA: TGTGCCAGCAGCTTAGTGGGGGGCGAACTGTTTTTT. Its translation is CASSLVGGELFF.